The 19 T cell receptor beta chains below come from one sample, sequenced in a study of post-analysis software for immune sequencing data (dated by TCRdb to the mid-2010s). Study-level results and caveats: Significantly higher frequencies in patients than in controls were found for about 5 TRBV segments, including TRBV5-6, TRBV5-1 and TRBV20-1.

Their antigens are not known. Libraries were constructed by PCR. Instrument used: Illumina HiSeq 2500. Unique molecular identifiers were incorporated into TCR beta cDNA libraries to reduce PCR and sequencing biases. TCRdb redid the processing of the public reads, applying fastp at Q25 and MiXCR, and retained in-frame beta chains. Each entry merges the rows of one CDR3 protein and shows their most common DNA and genes. In all, the sample holds hundreds of thousands of distinct CDR3 sequences, and 53% of those were seen once. The leading ten clones occupy around 4.5% of the sample. Sequencing used blood. Receptors were obtained from a girl aged 10 to 17 with multiple sclerosis.

This chain connects TRBV11-2 to TRBJ2-3; 7 positions match TRBD1. Germline V lookup: CDR1 SGHAT, CDR2 FQNNGV. CDR3 length equals 16 residues. V dropped 5 bases and J dropped 7; count of bases not matched to a gene: 15. The CDR3 loop reads CASSPTTGFVPNTQYF. CDR3 nucleotides: TGTGCCAGCAGCCCAACGACAGGGTTTGTCCCCAATACGCAGTATTTT. Full variable domain (rest looked up from reference TRBV11-2 and TRBJ2-3): EAGVAQSPRYKIIEKRQSVAFWCNPISGHATLYWYQQILGQGPKLLIQFQNNGVVDDSQLPKDRFSAERLKGVDSTLKIQPAKLEDSAVYLCASSPTTGFVPNTQYFGPGTRLTVL.

The chain combines TRBV30 with TRBJ1-2; 8 nucleotides match TRBD1. The junction had 5 bases not matched to a gene; V was cut back by 5 bases and J by 3 bases. This CDR3 has 13 residues. Germline loops: CDR1 GTSNPN, CDR2 SVGIG (reference sequence). CDR3 region: CAWVTGADYGYTF. In DNA, the CDR3 is TGTGCCTGGGTGACAGGGGCGGACTATGGCTACACCTTC.

CDR3 DNA sequence: TGCAGCATAGGACAGGAGGGGACCCAGTACTTC. Its translation: CSIGQEGTQYF. J is TRBJ2-5 and V is TRBV29-1; TRBD1 is a possible D gene (7 bases). There are 11 residues in the CDR3. The V gene's germline CDR1 is SQVTM and CDR2 ANQGSEA. V was clipped by 8 bases and J by 7 bases, with 14 bases between them.

The chain is built from TRBV20-1 and TRBJ1-2; tentative D call: TRBD1 (6 bases). V shed 5 bases and J shed 5 bases, with 18 bases lying between them. CDR1 and CDR2 (germline): DFQATT, SNEGSKA (reference sequence). This CDR3 contains 14 residues. The CDR3 is CSASGAGARYGYTF. In DNA, the CDR3 is TGCAGTGCTTCAGGGGCGGGGGCCCGGTATGGCTACACCTTC.

V gene TRBV20-1 combines with J gene TRBJ2-7; 7 positions agree with TRBD2. V shed 6 bases and J 4 bases; nucleotides not matched to a gene: 12. The CDR3 is 14 residues long. The germline CDR1 and CDR2 sequences are DFQATT and SNEGSKA (reference sequence). The CDR3 loop is CSAREGPWGYEQYF. The CDR3, as DNA: TGCAGTGCCAGGGAGGGGCCTTGGGGGTACGAGCAGTACTTC.

This clonotype was counted a few times. The chain carries TRBV27 and TRBJ2-7; D may be TRBD2 (5 bases). The DNA end favors TRBJ2-5, so the J call may be wrong. The CDR3 sequence is 14 residues long. The germline V gene has CDR1 MNHEY and CDR2 SMNVEV (reference sequence). As DNA, the CDR3 is TGTGCCAGCAGTTTATCGTGGGAGTGGGAGACCCAGTACTTC. The encoded protein is CASSLSWEWETQYF.

The J gene is TRBJ2-5, the V gene TRBV5-5; 7 bases line up with TRBD1. The J call may be incorrect, as the DNA end agrees better with TRBJ2-7. Per the germline V gene, CDR1 is SGHKS and CDR2 is YYEKEE (reference sequence). The CDR3 consists of 15 residues. CDR3 nucleotides: TGTGCCAGCAGCCCGGGACAGTTAGGGGCCTACGAGCAGTACTTC. Translated: CASSPGQLGAYEQYF.

The chain couples TRBV2 to TRBJ1-5; tentatively, D is TRBD1 (6 bases). The germline V gene encodes CDR1 SNHLY and CDR2 FYNNEI. The CDR3 totals 17 residues. Between the trimmed V and J ends, which lost 5 bases and 0 bases, there was a span of 17 bases. CDR3 amino acids: CASSRGGGGLSNQPQHF. DNA of the CDR3: TGTGCCAGCAGTCGCGGCGGGGGCGGTCTTAGCAATCAGCCCCAGCATTTT.

This clonotype was detected only a few times. The chain has TRBV7-9 and TRBJ2-7; 10 bases fit TRBD1. The CDR3 is 17 residues long. V shed 5 bases, J shed 5 bases, and the junction held 15 bases outside the gene matches. Germline assignment: CDR1 SEHNR and CDR2 FQNEAQ (reference sequence). CDR3 DNA: TGTGCCAGCAGCCGCCTGATTGGGACAGGGGATTACGACGAGCAGTACTTC. It specifies CASSRLIGTGDYDEQYF.

The rearrangement links TRBV5-1 to TRBJ2-7; D may be TRBD1 (7 bases). CDR3 length: 15 residues. V was pared by 2 bases and J by 4 bases, with 16 bases between. Germline V gene data show CDR1 as SGHRS and CDR2 as YFSETQ. The CDR3 loop is CASSLIQGGSYEQYF. The CDR3 DNA sequence: TGCGCCAGCAGCTTAATCCAGGGGGGTTCGTACGAGCAGTACTTC.

This chain links TRBV7-9 with TRBJ2-1, with 7 bases matching TRBD2. CDR1 is SEHNR, CDR2 FQNEAQ, per germline (reference sequence). The CDR3 totals 17 residues. V gave up 0 bases and J gave up 5 bases; unmatched junction bases: 10. CDR3 DNA: TGTGCCAGCAGCTTAGCCCTGGAACTAGCGCACAACAATGAGCAGTTCTTC. The encoded protein is CASSLALELAHNNEQFF.

The chain recombines TRBV20-1 with TRBJ2-1; 12 bases are a match to TRBD2. This CDR3 comprises 15 residues. Germline V gene lookup returns CDR1 DFQATT and CDR2 SNEGSKA (reference sequence). With V trimmed by 3 bases and J by 4 bases, 4 bases remained unmatched. The CDR3: CSASGLAGRYNEQFF. CDR3 coding DNA: TGCAGTGCTAGTGGACTAGCGGGAAGATACAATGAGCAGTTCTTC.

This chain connects TRBV12-3 or TRBV12-4 to TRBJ1-2; D is ambiguous. V was clipped by 0 bases and J by 7 bases, with 9 bases between them. This CDR3 has 13 amino acids. In DNA form, the CDR3 reads TGTGCCAGCAGTTTAGCGGGAGGAGGTGGCTACACCTTC. Protein sequence: CASSLAGGGGYTF.

This clonotype was counted between two and nine times. The gene calls are TRBV6-6 and TRBJ2-2; D tentatively fits TRBD1 or TRBD2 (5 bases each). Trimming removed 4 bases from V and 6 bases from J, with 9 bases in between. Looked up from germline, CDR1 is MNHNY and CDR2 is SVGAGI (reference sequence). This CDR3 has 13 amino acids. The CDR3 DNA sequence: TGTGCCAGCAGTTCGCAGGGACCCGGGGAGCTGTTTTTT. The encoded protein is CASSSQGPGELFF.

V and J are TRBV12-3 or TRBV12-4 and TRBJ2-1, with 12 positions matching TRBD2. The CDR3 covers 13 residues. The V gene end was trimmed by 7 bases and the J gene end by 10 bases; junction bases not matched to a gene: 5. CDR3 in DNA: TGTGCCAGCATTACCGGACTAGCGGGGGAGCAGTTCTTC. It is translated as CASITGLAGEQFF.

The chain recombines TRBV3-1 with TRBJ2-2; tentative D call: TRBD2 (5 bases). Germline V CDR1 and CDR2: LGHDT, YNNKEL (reference sequence). Trimming removed 1 base from V and 4 bases from J, with 13 bases in between. CDR3 length: 16 residues. This CDR3 reads CASSQGMISATGELFF. CDR3 in DNA: TGTGCCAGCAGCCAAGGCATGATTAGCGCCACCGGGGAGCTGTTTTTT.

The gene calls are TRBV20-1 and TRBJ2-1, with 10 bases identical to TRBD1. The CDR3 spans 16 residues. The ends lost 4 bases at V and 7 bases at J; junction bases unmatched: 13. The germline V gene has CDR1 DFQATT and CDR2 SNEGSKA (reference sequence). The CDR3 loop is CSATPLGTGVTNEQFF. The CDR3, as DNA: TGCAGTGCTACCCCCCTCGGGACAGGGGTAACGAATGAGCAGTTCTTC.

With respect to this clonotype: One end of the junction fails to match germline, which may point to a read error. The V gene is TRBV6-5, the J gene TRBJ1-2; D remains unclear. The CDR3 length is 12 residues. The V gene's germline CDR1 is MNHEY and CDR2 SVGAGI. Here the CDR3 reads CASSSEIYGHTF. The DNA for the CDR3 is TGTGCCAGCAGTTCCGAGATCTATGGCCACACCTTC.

The rearrangement joins TRBV4-1 to TRBJ1-2; D call uncertain. The germline V gene has CDR1 MGHRA and CDR2 YSYEKL. Between the trimmed V and J ends, which lost 0 bases and 8 bases, there was a span of 13 bases. CDR3 length equals 14 residues. CDR3 region: CASSQETGLRGYTF. CDR3 coding DNA: TGCGCCAGCAGCCAAGAAACTGGGCTAAGGGGCTACACCTTC.